This T cell receptor beta chain was identified in a study of beta chain features in type 1 diabetes (dated by TCRdb to the late 2010s). As for the study more broadly: Mean age, gender distribution, total cell number and subset yield were not different between patients and healthy donors. Regulatory and stem cell-like memory subsets were obtained from only 8 patients and roughly 8 healthy donors, while naive and central memory subsets were obtained from all 30 or so donors. A total of 100 million to 140 million sorted cells were examined across all samples, and the number of cells per subset was strongly correlated with RNA yield. In the study, TCRB repertoires of sorted circulating CD4+ T cell subsets from recently diagnosed type 1 diabetes patients were compared with those of matched healthy donors.

The CDR3 sequence holds 14 residues, the cysteine and phenylalanine included. Solely the CDR3 DNA is kept, with 42 bases framed from the first base. Trimming costs V 0 bases and J 4 bases, and their ends lie 10 bases apart. The CDR1 and CDR2 encoded by the germline V gene are SGHRS and YFSETQ. From each donor, a single peripheral blood sample of about 100 mL on average was drawn into heparinised tubes. A BD FACSAria II and a panel including CD45RO, CCR7, CD25, CD127, CD95 and CD27 were used to sort naive, central memory, regulatory and stem cell-like memory CD4+ T cells. All sorted populations exceeded 95% purity. PBMCs were isolated right away by Lymphoprep density gradient centrifugation and were stained directly, without culture. So that batch effects would be minimized, each experiment stained and sorted samples in pairs, pairing one healthy donor with one patient. The High Capacity cDNA Reverse Transcription Kit was used to reverse transcribe all of the isolated RNA, meaning that expressed TCRB transcripts were what got sequenced. Naive, central memory and regulatory T cell samples underwent deep immunoSEQ sequencing, averaging about 3.57 million total reads per sample. After sorted cells were lysed in RLT buffer, RNA was extracted with DNase-treated RNeasy Micro or Mini kits, with the choice depending on cell number. To prevent cross-contamination, each cell subset was processed individually, whereas patient and healthy donor samples were processed jointly. The immunoSEQ multiplex PCR was used to amplify TCRB sequences from cDNA, generating 87-bp fragments that spanned the CDR3 region. Amplicons were sequenced on the Illumina HiSeq platform. In the paper's pipeline: PCR bias was corrected computationally using synthetic template baselines, and reads within Hamming distance 2 were collapsed, with unmergeable singletons discarded. Reads were aligned against IMGT so that V, D and J genes, CDR3 length and insertions or deletions at six rearrangement sites could be assigned. Within each subset, clonotype counts were normalized to sorted cell number, and only after that were true diversity and Gini coefficients computed with the tcR R package. Repertoire sharing was quantified using the overlap coefficient calculated on TCRB nucleotide sequences. Out-of-frame TCRB sequences from naive cells were analyzed to stand in for the pre-selection repertoire. As stored in TCRdb, this immuneACCESS dataset retains in-frame rearrangements with V and J assigned. A fraction of the clones does not appear; measured against another copy, unresolved V genes explain less than half of the discrepancy, and the remainder lacks a known reason. V, J and clone size reflect that table, while D and trimming were determined from the DNA. The sample table lists about 700,000 clones, under 15% of them with a count of one. The top ten hold less than 0.025% of the sample.

Regarding this clone: The specificity of this receptor is unknown. No per-base quality is available; no much larger clone lies one base away.

The paper as a whole reports these results and caveats: A moderate but significant shortening of TCRB CDR3 length was observed in type 1 diabetes patients in all four CD4+ subsets. Because cDNA was sequenced instead of genomic DNA, highly expressing activated cells could be over-represented, though the groups showed no difference in activation or CD3 levels. PCR might favor shorter templates, but patient and control samples were amplified and corrected together, so any skew would affect both groups equally. The naive, central memory and regulatory TCRB repertoires appeared to resemble one another more closely among patients than among healthy donors. Because small numbers of individuals were included in the HLA sub-analyses, any influence of HLA type on TCRB rearrangement was left unresolved. Fewer insertions and more nucleotide deletions at VDJ recombination sites were observed in patients with type 1 diabetes, implying thymic rearrangement abnormalities.

The chain employs TRBV5-1 and TRBJ1-2, with the D segment identity uncertain. The sequencing input was naive CD4+ T cells from blood. In light of the paper, this sample's cell subset or site label describes: true naive CD4+ T cells. The clonotype was recovered from a man aged 18 to 29 with type 1 diabetes. The nucleotides read TGCGCCAGCAGCTTGGAAACAGAACTCTATGGCTACACCTTC. Protein translation: CASSLETELYGYTF. With all but the CDR3 taken from the reference TRBV5-1 and TRBJ1-2 genes, the full variable domain is: KAGVTQTPRYLIKTRGQQVTLSCSPISGHRSVSWYQQTPGQGLQFLFEYFSETQRNKGNFPGRFSGRQFSNSRSEMNVSTLELGDSALYLCASSLETELYGYTFGSGTRLTVV.